The present T cell receptor beta chain was sequenced within a study of response to subunit inactivated influenza vaccine (dated by TCRdb to 2016 to 2018). The study in broad terms: To follow how T cells responded to a trivalent subunit inactivated influenza vaccine, the researchers relied on deep quantitative profiling of the T cell receptor repertoire.

Here V drops 0 bases and J drops 3 bases, and the junction holds 5 bases not matched to any gene. From cysteine to phenylalanine, the CDR3 is 14 amino acids long. Only the CDR3 region is kept as DNA, spanning 42 bases read in frame from base 1. In the germline V gene (reference sequence), CDR1 corresponds to DFQATT and CDR2 to SNEGSKA. Remarks on this clonotype: Its antigen target is currently unknown. Base qualities are not provided; no much larger clone lies one nucleotide away.

The paper's findings and limits, for the study overall: The authors suggested that each seasonal influenza vaccination may recruit only a limited number of new T cells.

The library was obtained by RT-PCR. TCRdb lists the instrument as Illumina HiSeq 2500. The public reads were quality trimmed at Q25 with fastp and then assembled into clones with MiXCR by TCRdb, keeping productive beta chains. Rows with one shared CDR3 protein collapse into an entry with the most common genes and DNA. The sample table holds around 750,000 distinct CDR3 sequences, of which 20% to 25% were seen once. Roughly 10% of the sample belongs to the ten largest clones. Sequencing was performed on PBMCs from blood, taken around 5 days after vaccination. The sequence came from a man in his fifties who received an inactivated influenza vaccine. Donor details come from another sample of the same person, matched by shared clones. The rearrangement combines TRBV20-1 with TRBJ2-7; TRBD1 fits 7 bases in the junction. This receptor carries the CDR3 CSARDRTGIYEQYF. The bases are TGCAGTGCTAGAGATCGGACAGGTATCTACGAGCAGTACTTC.